The next 15 T cell receptor beta chains were all read from a single sample in a study of blood T cell repertoires in COVID-19. Libraries were prepared by immunoSEQ multiplex PCR; TCRdb keeps only in-frame clonotypes and omits some of them. The sample carries 140,000 or so clones, over 75% recorded once. The specimen sequenced was peripheral blood. The source of these receptors is a woman in her forties or fifties with acute or convalescent COVID-19.

The chain has TRBV28 and TRBJ1-4; TRBD1 might be the D (5 bases). Germline V gene data show CDR1 as MDHEN and CDR2 as SYDVKM. The germline V and J ends were trimmed by 10 bases and 8 bases, with 14 bases remaining between them. This CDR3 is built from 12 residues. The CDR3 coding sequence is TGTGCCACGGGGACTTTGGGCGAAAAACTGTTTTTT. Amino acids: CATGTLGEKLFF.

The V gene is TRBV7-9, the J gene TRBJ2-3, with TRBD1 identical over 8 bases. The CDR3 length is 17 residues. With V trimmed by 1 base and J by 2 bases, 8 bases remained unmatched. Germline assignment: CDR1 SEHNR and CDR2 FQNEAQ (reference sequence). The CDR3 region has the DNA TGTGCCAGCAGCTTAGGGCGGACAGGGAGTAACACAGATACGCAGTATTTT. It specifies CASSLGRTGSNTDTQYF.

The J gene is TRBJ2-1, the V gene TRBV9; D is possibly TRBD2 (6 bases). The V and J ends lost 0 bases and 0 bases respectively, with 13 bases between them. Germline CDR1 reads SGDLS; CDR2 reads YYNGEE. This CDR3 region has 17 residues. In DNA, the CDR3 is TGTGCCAGCAGCGTAGGAAGTGGGGGGAGCTCCTACAATGAGCAGTTCTTC. Protein product: CASSVGSGGSSYNEQFF.

The chain carries TRBV4-2 and TRBJ2-3, with 9 bases identical to TRBD2. CDR1 and CDR2 from the germline V gene are LGHNA and YNFKEQ. J was trimmed by 4 bases and V by 4 bases; bases with no gene match: 0. This CDR3 contains 13 residues. CDR3 loop: CASSLAGADTQYF. The CDR3 region has the DNA TGTGCCAGCAGCCTAGCGGGGGCAGATACGCAGTATTTT.

The V gene is TRBV5-1, the J gene TRBJ2-4, with TRBD1 matching 9 bases. Trimming removed 0 bases from V and 3 bases from J; junction bases left unmatched: 7. The CDR3 runs to 17 residues. Germline CDR1 reads SGHRS; CDR2 reads YFSETQ. The CDR3 coding sequence is TGCGCCAGCAGCTTGGCCAACAGGGGGCTAGACAAAAACATTCAGTACTTC. The encoded protein is CASSLANRGLDKNIQYF.

This clone was observed once. CDR3 loop: CASSGRGLAGGLDTQYF. The CDR3, as DNA: TGTGCCAGTAGTGGTCGGGGACTAGCGGGGGGGCTAGATACGCAGTATTTT. The chain has TRBV19 and TRBJ2-3, with 16 nucleotides matching TRBD2. The CDR3 sequence is 17 residues long. Trimming took 5 bases from V and 5 from J; bases not matched to a gene: 7. The germline gives CDR1 LNHDA, CDR2 SQIVND (reference sequence).

The chain links TRBV27 to TRBJ1-2; TRBD1 aligns across 7 bases. Per germline, CDR1 MNHEY and CDR2 SMNVEV (reference sequence). Trimming removed 5 bases from V and 4 bases from J; junction bases left unmatched: 7. This CDR3 contains 14 residues. Here the CDR3 DNA reads TGTGCCAGCAGTAGTTCGGGACAGTTCTATGGCTACACCTTC. It yields the protein CASSSSGQFYGYTF.

The CDR3 DNA sequence: TGTGCCAGCAGTTACTCCTTAGCGGGGGGTTCCTACGAGCAGTACTTC. It encodes CASSYSLAGGSYEQYF. V is TRBV6-5 and J is TRBJ2-7, with 10 bases fitting TRBD2. With V trimmed by 0 bases and J by 1 base, 3 bases remained unmatched. Germline lookup yields CDR1 MNHEY and CDR2 SVGAGI. The CDR3 extends over 16 amino acids.

This chain uses TRBV3-1 (or the pseudogene TRBV3-2) with TRBJ2-5; TRBD1 agrees at 9 bases. The germline gives CDR1 LGHDT, CDR2 YNNKEL (reference sequence). The CDR3 runs 12 residues. V lost 5 bases to trimming and J lost 9 bases; unmatched junction nucleotides: 4. DNA for the CDR3: TGTGCCAGCAGCAGACAGGGGGAGGCCCAGTACTTC. Translating gives CASSRQGEAQYF.

V usage is TRBV6-1 and J usage is TRBJ1-1; 7 bases match TRBD1. The ends lost 3 bases at V and 1 base at J; junction bases unmatched: 5. This CDR3 has 15 amino acids. Germline V gene sequence: CDR1 MNHNS, CDR2 SASEGT. The CDR3 DNA follows: TGTGCCAGCAGTGAGGACGACAGGGAGAACACTGAAGCTTTCTTT. It yields the protein CASSEDDRENTEAFF.

The chain has TRBV13 and TRBJ2-7; D may be TRBD1 (6 bases). The germline CDR1 and CDR2 sequences are PRHDT and FYEKMQ (reference sequence). The CDR3 extends over 15 amino acids. V lost 0 bases, J lost 3 bases, and 12 bases lay in between. The chain's CDR3 is CASSLGLTGFYEQYF. The DNA for the CDR3 is TGTGCCAGCAGCTTAGGACTGACAGGATTCTACGAGCAGTACTTC.

V is TRBV6-5 and J is TRBJ1-6; a weak D match, TRBD1 (5 bases). Trimming removed 6 bases at V and 7 bases at J, with 10 bases between. The germline gives CDR1 MNHEY, CDR2 SVGAGI. The CDR3 consists of 13 residues. The CDR3 DNA reads TGTGCCAGCAGCCGGGGGGTAAATTCACCCCTCCACTTT. Translation gives CASSRGVNSPLHF.

The rearrangement joins TRBV6-5 to TRBJ2-7, with D perhaps TRBD2 (6 bases). Germline assignment: CDR1 MNHEY and CDR2 SVGAGI. Trimming left V 6 bases short and J 1 base short, with 16 bases between. The CDR3 extends over 15 amino acids. CDR3 amino acids: CASSPGLTISYEQYF. CDR3 in DNA: TGTGCCAGCAGCCCCGGACTAACAATATCCTACGAGCAGTACTTC.

The chain is built from TRBV11-2 and TRBJ1-5; possibly TRBD1 for D (5 bases). Germline assignment: CDR1 SGHAT and CDR2 FQNNGV. The CDR3 runs 16 residues. V lost 0 bases, J lost 3 bases, and 12 bases lay in between. DNA of the CDR3: TGTGCCAGCAGCTTAGATTTACGGACACTCAATCAGCCCCAGCATTTT. It translates to CASSLDLRTLNQPQHF.

J is TRBJ2-1 and V is TRBV20-1; 8 bases match TRBD2. The CDR3 runs to 15 residues. V gave up 3 bases and J gave up 6 bases; unmatched junction bases: 10. In germline, CDR1 is DFQATT, CDR2 SNEGSKA (reference sequence). The CDR3 DNA reads TGCAGTGCTAGTGGGCCGGGAGGGCCGGGCAATGAGCAGTTCTTC. Protein sequence: CSASGPGGPGNEQFF.